The rows below give T cell receptor beta chains drawn from one sample of a study of control samples from healthy donors and cancer patients. Data came from immunoSEQ multiplex PCR; TCRdb stores just in-frame clones and leaves some out. The sample contains approximately 160,000 clones, over 85% of which appear only once. Input material: blood. Receptors were obtained from a woman aged 60 to 75 in good health. Each CDR3 is given with its conserved first and last residue. The D gene is left open where the match is weak. Not all rows give a size; the values are once, few, many and, for expanded clones, a class.

j_call,clone_size,d_call,v_call,cdr3_aa,cdr3_nt
TRBJ1-1,NA,NA,TRBV11-2,CASARGTRITEAFF,TGTGCCAGCGCCAGGGGTACCAGGATAACTGAAGCTTTCTTT
TRBJ1-1,NA,NA,TRBV6-5,CASSYAGRTEAFF,TGTGCCAGCAGTTACGCGGGTCGCACTGAAGCTTTCTTT
TRBJ1-6,NA,TRBD1,TRBV7-3,CASGRQGDSPLHF,TGTGCCAGCGGGCGACAGGGGGATTCACCCCTCCACTTT
TRBJ2-7,NA,NA,TRBV7-2,CASSLAIAYEQYF,TGTGCCAGCAGCTTAGCTATTGCCTACGAGCAGTACTTC
TRBJ1-4,once,NA,TRBV7-9,CASSARGGEKLFF,TGTGCCAGCAGCGCGAGGGGCGGCGAAAAACTGTTTTTT
TRBJ1-2,NA,NA,TRBV5-8,CASSSLNYGYTF,TGTGCCAGCAGCTCACTCAACTATGGCTACACCTTC
TRBJ1-5,NA,NA,TRBV3-1/TRBV3-2,CASSQDSGINQPQHF,TGTGCCAGCAGCCAAGATTCAGGGATTAATCAGCCCCAGCATTTT
TRBJ2-3,once,TRBD2,TRBV10-3,CAIGRATDTQYF,TGTGCCATCGGGAGGGCCACAGATACGCAGTATTTT
TRBJ1-4,NA,NA,TRBV30,CAWSLTGEKLFF,TGTGCCTGGAGTCTCACTGGAGAAAAACTGTTTTTT
TRBJ2-3,NA,NA,TRBV27,CASSFFPGVDDTQYF,TGTGCCAGCAGTTTTTTTCCAGGAGTCGATGATACGCAGTATTTT
TRBJ1-6,NA,NA,TRBV25-1,CASKGGSLNSPLHF,TGTGCCAGCAAGGGAGGCAGCCTGAATTCACCCCTCCACTTT
TRBJ1-2,NA,TRBD1,TRBV7-2,CASSLDWTGYYGYTF,TGTGCCAGCAGCTTAGATTGGACAGGATACTATGGCTACACCTTC
TRBJ1-2,few,TRBD1,TRBV6-5,CASTRDSQYGYTF,TGTGCCAGCACTCGGGACAGTCAGTATGGCTACACCTTC
TRBJ2-1,NA,NA,TRBV5-1,CASSFGERPVDNEQFF,TGCGCCAGCAGCTTTGGAGAACGACCTGTGGACAATGAGCAGTTCTTC
TRBJ2-5,NA,NA,TRBV7-3,CASSPPGEETQYF,TGTGCCAGCAGCCCACCGGGGGAAGAGACCCAGTACTTC
TRBJ2-7,NA,NA,TRBV23-1,CASSYLKHSYEQYF,TGCGCCAGCAGCTATTTAAAGCACTCCTACGAGCAGTACTTC
TRBJ1-1,NA,TRBD1,TRBV6-4,CASRQDRGLGGTEAFF,TGTGCCAGCAGACAAGACAGGGGGCTAGGAGGCACTGAAGCTTTCTTT
TRBJ1-1,NA,TRBD1,TRBV11-2,CASSSQGGDTEAFF,TGTGCCAGCAGCTCGCAGGGGGGAGACACTGAAGCTTTCTTT
TRBJ1-6,NA,NA,TRBV2,CASRWDGGYNSPLHF,TGTGCCAGCAGATGGGACGGAGGTTATAATTCACCCCTCCACTTT
TRBJ2-1,NA,NA,TRBV29-1,CSVDGGPGEQFF,TGCAGCGTTGATGGGGGTCCCGGTGAGCAGTTCTTC
TRBJ1-2,NA,TRBD1,TRBV4-1,CASSQGQGANYGYTF,TGCGCCAGCAGCCAAGGACAGGGAGCTAACTATGGCTACACCTTC
TRBJ1-1,NA,NA,TRBV30,CAWSAGLPHEAFF,TGTGCCTGGAGCGCCGGGCTTCCCCATGAAGCTTTCTTT
TRBJ1-5,NA,TRBD1,TRBV19,CASSIQGGNQPQHF,TGTGCCAGTAGTATACAGGGGGGCAATCAGCCCCAGCATTTT
TRBJ1-1,NA,NA,TRBV2,CASKQEGNTEAFF,TGTGCCAGCAAACAGGAGGGGAACACTGAAGCTTTCTTT
TRBJ2-2,NA,TRBD2,TRBV5-4,CASSFLGTSGTGELFF,TGTGCCAGCAGCTTTCTTGGGACTAGCGGTACCGGGGAGCTGTTTTTT
TRBJ2-6,NA,NA,TRBV9,CASSVEGWGASGANVLTF,TGTGCCAGCAGCGTAGAGGGGTGGGGGGCGAGTGGGGCCAACGTCCTGACTTTC
TRBJ2-1,NA,NA,TRBV18,CASSPGQGSYNEQFF,TGTGCCAGCTCACCAGGCCAGGGGTCCTACAATGAGCAGTTCTTC
TRBJ1-5,NA,NA,TRBV19,CASTGAVAVQPQHF,TGTGCCAGTACCGGGGCCGTTGCCGTCCAGCCCCAGCATTTT
TRBJ1-2,NA,TRBD1,TRBV19,CASSTGTVDGYTF,TGTGCCAGTAGTACCGGGACAGTAGATGGCTACACCTTC
TRBJ2-7,NA,NA,TRBV16,CASREVKGPQYF,TGTGCCAGCAGGGAAGTTAAGGGACCGCAGTACTTC
TRBJ2-5,NA,TRBD1,TRBV6-5,CASSYSIGTEETQYF,TGTGCCAGCAGTTACTCGATTGGGACAGAAGAGACCCAGTACTTC
TRBJ1-6,NA,NA,TRBV7-6,CASSLETAYNSPLHF,TGTGCCAGCAGCTTAGAGACAGCTTATAATTCACCCCTCCACTTT
TRBJ2-7,NA,TRBD2,TRBV11-2,CASSFYRRGGSSSYEQYF,TGTGCCAGCAGCTTCTACCGCCGGGGGGGATCGAGCTCCTACGAGCAGTACTTC
TRBJ2-7,NA,NA,TRBV25-1,CASSSSYEQYF,TGTGCCAGCAGTAGTTCCTACGAGCAGTACTTC
TRBJ1-5,NA,NA,TRBV5-1,CASSFEGGQPQHF,TGCGCCAGCAGCTTTGAGGGCGGGCAGCCCCAGCATTTT
TRBJ2-5,NA,TRBD2,TRBV12-3/TRBV12-4,CASGLAGQETQYF,TGTGCCAGCGGATTAGCGGGGCAAGAGACCCAGTACTTC
TRBJ1-1,NA,NA,TRBV5-1,CASRQIVGRDTEAFF,TGCGCCAGCAGGCAAATCGTGGGCCGGGACACTGAAGCTTTCTTT
TRBJ2-3,NA,NA,TRBV6-2/TRBV6-3,CASSTYLNTDTQYF,TGTGCCAGCAGTACTTACTTAAACACAGATACGCAGTATTTT
TRBJ2-5,NA,TRBD2,TRBV3-1/TRBV3-2,CASSQRGTSGASQETQYF,TGTGCCAGCAGCCAAAGGGGAACTAGCGGGGCCTCTCAAGAGACCCAGTACTTC
TRBJ1-2,NA,NA,TRBV4-1,CASSQAIQITNYGYTF,TGCGCCAGCAGCCAAGCGATACAGATTACTAACTATGGCTACACCTTC
TRBJ1-1,NA,TRBD1,TRBV18,CASSPRGQGGRMNTEAFF,TGTGCCAGCTCACCACGGGGACAGGGAGGGCGAATGAACACTGAAGCTTTCTTT
TRBJ2-2,NA,NA,TRBV5-4,CATAGSDTGELFF,TGTGCCACGGCGGGAAGTGACACCGGGGAGCTGTTTTTT
TRBJ1-1,NA,NA,TRBV19,CASSIGRLYTEAFF,TGTGCCAGTAGTATAGGCAGATTGTACACTGAAGCTTTCTTT
TRBJ2-3,NA,NA,TRBV6-5,CASSYSRETDTQYF,TGTGCCAGCAGTTACTCCAGGGAAACAGATACGCAGTATTTT
TRBJ1-4,NA,TRBD1,TRBV18,CASSPGQGFATNEKLFF,TGTGCCAGCTCACCAGGACAGGGTTTCGCAACTAATGAAAAACTGTTTTTT
TRBJ1-5,once,NA,TRBV11-2,CASSLGSSSNQPQHF,TGTGCCAGCAGCTTAGGGTCCAGCAGCAATCAGCCCCAGCATTTT
TRBJ1-1,NA,TRBD1,TRBV29-1,CSVAGQGQLNTEAFF,TGCAGCGTTGCGGGACAGGGACAACTGAACACTGAAGCTTTCTTT
TRBJ1-1,once,TRBD1,TRBV7-9,CASSLVGQGNTEAFF,TGTGCCAGCAGCTTAGTCGGACAGGGAAACACTGAAGCTTTCTTT
TRBJ1-2,NA,NA,TRBV2,CASSEFRVSGALANYGYTF,TGTGCCAGCAGTGAGTTTCGGGTTTCCGGCGCTTTAGCTAACTATGGCTACACCTTC
TRBJ1-1,NA,NA,TRBV2,CASDEDHYTEAFF,TGTGCCAGCGACGAGGACCACTACACTGAAGCTTTCTTT
TRBJ2-5,NA,NA,TRBV18,CASSPGRIEQETQYF,TGTGCCAGCTCACCAGGACGGATAGAGCAAGAGACCCAGTACTTC
TRBJ1-1,NA,NA,TRBV2,CASSESSGLGGAFF,TGTGCCAGCAGTGAGTCTTCGGGGTTGGGAGGAGCTTTCTTT